The following is a TCR beta chain sequence with its context. Its matching antigen is unknown. This specimen comes from a study of T cells in localized non-small cell lung cancer. Study results and limitations: Clonality of T cells reached its maximum in uninvolved adjacent lung, surpassing tumor. A median of approximately 54 clones ranked among the top 100 in tumor appeared in adjacent lung.

The protocol was immunoSEQ multiplex PCR, while the TCRdb copy is restricted to in-frame clones and leaves out a portion. The table has approximately 54,000 clones, just over 85% seen once. Per germline, CDR1 MDHEN and CDR2 SYDVKM. V lost 1 base to trimming and J lost 6 bases, with 13 bases between them. The CDR3 extends over 15 amino acids. The starting material was peripheral blood, obtained before any cancer treatment. The chain combines TRBV28 with TRBJ2-1, with D possibly being TRBD2 (5 bases). This sequence originates from a woman aged 35 to 75 with stage I lung adenocarcinoma. In DNA, the CDR3 is TGTGCCAGCAGTTTATTGGACTTATCTAGCAATGAGCAGTTCTTC. This gives the protein CASSLLDLSSNEQFF.